This T cell receptor (beta chain) is drawn from a study of blood T cell repertoires in COVID-19. Study overall: Samples came from the United States, Italy and Spain, spanning acute and convalescent COVID-19. PBMCs, B-cell-depleted T cells, or T cells were the source of the cDNA or gDNA that made up the material.

Authors' methods: Amplification of reference gene primers was used by the study to estimate nucleated cell counts. Only in-frame clones appear in the TCRdb table, and some are missing; sequencing was by immunoSEQ multiplex PCR. Clone size and the V and J calls come from that table; the DNA yielded D and trimming. This table holds 65,000 to 80,000 clones, approximately 84% found once. The V and J ends lost 5 bases and 2 bases, in that order; junction bases with no gene match: 3. The CDR3 runs 14 residues. Germline V CDR1 and CDR2: MNHNY, SVGAGI (reference sequence). The source of this sequence is a human donor in a cohort sampled during active COVID-19. The V call is TRBV6-6, the J call TRBJ2-5, with TRBD1 matching over 9 bases. Sequences were obtained from peripheral blood. In DNA form, the CDR3 reads TGTGCCAGCAGTACGGGGACAGGGCAAGAGACCCAGTACTTC. Translating it yields CASSTGTGQETQYF.